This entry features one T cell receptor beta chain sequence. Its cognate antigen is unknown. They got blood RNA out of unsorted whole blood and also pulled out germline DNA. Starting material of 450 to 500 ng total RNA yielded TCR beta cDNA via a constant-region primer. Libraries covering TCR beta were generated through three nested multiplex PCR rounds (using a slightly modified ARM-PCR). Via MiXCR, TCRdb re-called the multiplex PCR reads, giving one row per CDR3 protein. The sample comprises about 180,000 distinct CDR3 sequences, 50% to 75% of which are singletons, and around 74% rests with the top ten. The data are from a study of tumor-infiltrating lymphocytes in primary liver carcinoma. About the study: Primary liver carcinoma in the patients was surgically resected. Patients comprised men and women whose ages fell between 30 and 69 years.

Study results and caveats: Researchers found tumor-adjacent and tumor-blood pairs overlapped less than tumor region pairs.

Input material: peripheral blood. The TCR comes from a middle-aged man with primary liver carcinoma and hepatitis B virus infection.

CDR3 sequence reads: CASGLTIDMGKDQPQHF. CDR3 DNA: TGTGCCAGCGGCCTAACAATCGACATGGGAAAGGATCAGCCCCAGCATTTT. The chain is built from TRBV11-2 and TRBJ1-5; D is unresolved. V gave up 8 bases and J gave up 5 bases, with 25 bases separating them. The germline CDR1 and CDR2 sequences are SGHAT and FQNNGV. This CDR3 comprises 17 residues.